This TCR beta chain was captured in a study of OX40 agonist ivuxolimab in advanced cancers. The CDR3 is made up of 14 amino acids. V gave up 1 base and J gave up 2 bases, with 7 bases separating them. The germline V gene encodes CDR1 SEHNR and CDR2 FQNEAQ (reference sequence). Some clones are missing from TCRdb's copy, which holds only in-frame ones; the method was immunoSEQ multiplex PCR. In the table there are tens of thousands of clones, roughly 84% of which are singletons. The sequenced sample was CD4+ or CD8+ T cells sorted from blood, obtained in a trial of the OX40 agonist ivuxolimab. The TCR comes from an adult with an advanced solid tumor such as melanoma, head and neck, liver or kidney cancer. The V call is TRBV7-9, the J call TRBJ2-3; no clear D gene. The CDR3 reads CASSLDRVTDTQYF. CDR3 in DNA: TGTGCCAGCAGCTTAGATCGGGTCACAGATACGCAGTATTTT.